This passage covers 32 T cell receptor beta chains from one sample sequenced in a study of blood T cells in healthy people across ages. PCR was performed a second time for about 7 to 12 cycles using a sample-barcoded 5' primer and a J-beta primer mix. TCRdb used MiXCR to reprocess the 5' RACE reads, holding one entry per CDR3 protein. The sample lists some 370,000 distinct CDR3 sequences; about 52% were seen once. Specimen: blood. These receptors were collected from a man between 60 and 75 years old in good health.

The chain links TRBV3-1 to TRBJ2-1, with D uncertain. CDR3 size: 12 residues. The V end was cut by 3 bases, the J end by 7 bases, with 7 bases between. Germline CDR1 and CDR2: LGHDT and YNNKEL (reference sequence). CDR3 loop: CASSHQRNEQFF. In nucleotides, the CDR3 is TGTGCCAGCAGCCACCAGCGAAATGAGCAGTTCTTC.

The chain links TRBV20-1 to TRBJ2-5, with 13 bases fitting TRBD2. This CDR3 spans 13 amino acids. Germline V CDR1 and CDR2: DFQATT, SNEGSKA (reference sequence). Trimming at V came to 1 base and at J to 13 bases, leaving 6 bases not matched to a gene. CDR3 amino acids: CSARVGLAGVRYF. In DNA form, the CDR3 reads TGCAGTGCTAGAGTAGGACTAGCGGGAGTGCGGTACTTC.

This clonotype was picked up a small number of times. The chain couples TRBV6-1 to TRBJ2-7; D is perhaps TRBD1 or TRBD2 (5 bases each). The CDR3 loop spans 14 amino acids. Trimming removed 2 bases at V and 1 base at J, with 9 bases between. In germline, CDR1 is MNHNS, CDR2 SASEGT. CDR3 loop: CASSERDPSYEQYF. The CDR3 DNA reads as TGTGCCAGCAGTGAACGGGACCCGTCCTACGAGCAGTACTTC.

This chain links TRBV20-1 with TRBJ2-2; TRBD2 agrees at 7 bases. The CDR3 extends over 16 amino acids. V lost 0 bases to trimming and J lost 4 bases; unmatched junction nucleotides: 8. Germline CDR1 DFQATT, CDR2 SNEGSKA (reference sequence). CDR3 sequence reads: CSARDWASGGTGELFF. The CDR3 nucleotides read TGCAGTGCTAGAGATTGGGCTAGCGGCGGCACCGGGGAGCTGTTTTTT.

In its sample, this clonotype was seen once. The chain combines TRBV20-1 with TRBJ2-1; D is undetermined. The ends were cut back, 6 bases at V and 0 bases at J, with 9 bases in the middle. The CDR3 is 13 residues long. From germline, CDR1 is DFQATT and CDR2 SNEGSKA (reference sequence). The CDR3 reads CSALGYSYNEQFF. CDR3 in DNA: TGCAGTGCCCTCGGCTACTCCTACAATGAGCAGTTCTTC.

The chain links TRBV20-1 to TRBJ2-7; 7 nucleotides match TRBD1. Per germline, CDR1 DFQATT and CDR2 SNEGSKA (reference sequence). This CDR3 is built from 14 residues. After removal of 4 bases from V and 6 bases from J, the junction contained 12 bases not matched to a gene. The CDR3 is CSATPPTGNSEQYF. As DNA, the CDR3 is TGCAGTGCTACCCCTCCGACAGGGAACAGCGAGCAGTACTTC.

V and J are TRBV7-2 and TRBJ2-7, with 8 bases fitting TRBD2. CDR1 and CDR2 (germline): SGHTA, FQGNSA. The CDR3 sequence is 15 residues long. V dropped 5 bases and J dropped 0; count of bases not matched to a gene: 6. Here the CDR3 DNA reads TGTGCCAGCAGCATCGGCGGGGGGCCCTCCTACGAGCAGTACTTC. It encodes CASSIGGGPSYEQYF.

This clonotype was observed once. This chain connects TRBV6-1 to TRBJ2-1; tentatively, D is TRBD1 or TRBD2 (6 bases each). The CDR3 length is 14 residues. Germline V lookup: CDR1 MNHNS, CDR2 SASEGT. Trimming left V 7 bases short and J 7 bases short, with 17 bases between. The CDR3 DNA reads TGTGCCAGCACCGGGGGCAGGACCACGAATGAGCAGTTCTTC. This sequence encodes CASTGGRTTNEQFF.

The chain couples TRBV20-1 to TRBJ2-5; maybe TRBD1 (6 bases). The germline V gene has CDR1 DFQATT and CDR2 SNEGSKA (reference sequence). The CDR3 length is 15 residues. V dropped 3 bases and J dropped 3 bases, with 17 bases sitting between them. CDR3 loop: CSASEGTGPKETQYF. CDR3 nucleotides: TGCAGTGCTAGTGAGGGAACAGGGCCGAAAGAGACCCAGTACTTC.

The J gene is TRBJ2-3, the V gene TRBV4-2; D unresolved. Between the trimmed V and J ends, which lost 5 bases and 4 bases, there was a span of 10 bases. Germline CDR1 is LGHNA and CDR2 is YNFKEQ. The length of the CDR3 is 13 residues. CDR3 bases: TGTGCCAGCAGCAAATCTACCGCAGATACGCAGTATTTT. Its protein product is CASSKSTADTQYF.

This clonotype occurred many times. The chain couples TRBV13 to TRBJ2-3; 11 bases align to TRBD2. CDR3 length: 19 amino acids. The V gene end was trimmed by 4 bases and the J gene end by 2 bases; junction bases not matched to a gene: 14. Germline CDR1 and CDR2: PRHDT and FYEKMQ (reference sequence). CDR3 DNA sequence: TGTGCCAGCAGCTCCCCCCCGCCAGGACTAGCGGGTAACACAGATACGCAGTATTTT. Translated: CASSSPPPGLAGNTDTQYF.

V is TRBV6-5 and J is TRBJ2-4, with TRBD1 matching over 9 bases. The J call is doubtful: the DNA matches TRBJ2-7 better. The germline V gene has CDR1 MNHEY and CDR2 SVGAGI. CDR3 length: 16 residues. The CDR3 DNA reads as TGTGCCAGCAGTCTTCCTCCGGGACAGGGTCGGTACGAGCAGTACTTC. This codes for CASSLPPGQGRYEQYF.

Note on this clonotype: Just one base apart from a much larger clone, this may be a read error. The rearrangement links TRBV4-3 to TRBJ2-7; TRBD1 aligns across 7 bases. This CDR3 is 16 amino acids long. In germline, CDR1 is LGHNA, CDR2 YSLEER. The CDR3: CASSQETGFTSCEQYF. In DNA form, the CDR3 reads TGCGCCAGCAGCCAGGAGACAGGGTTTACGTCCTGCGAGCAGTACTTC.

This chain links TRBV20-1 with TRBJ2-1, with TRBD2 identical over 8 bases. CDR3 size: 15 residues. After removal of 6 bases from V and 8 bases from J, the junction contained 15 bases not matched to a gene. The V gene's germline CDR1 is DFQATT and CDR2 SNEGSKA (reference sequence). CDR3 coding DNA: TGCAGTGCGGGCCTAGCGGGCCCCCTAGTGGATGAGCAGTTCTTC. Translating gives CSAGLAGPLVDEQFF.

This clonotype has just a few counts. This rearrangement joins TRBV7-6 to TRBJ2-3; weak D call: TRBD2 (6 bases). The CDR3 covers 17 residues. The germline V gene encodes CDR1 SGHVS and CDR2 FNYEAQ. V lost 4 bases and J lost 0, with 17 bases in between. The CDR3 nucleotides are TGTGCCAGCAGCTCCCGGACTTGGGCGGGGAGCACAGATACGCAGTATTTT. Amino acid sequence: CASSSRTWAGSTDTQYF.

The J gene is TRBJ2-7, the V gene TRBV5-1; D is perhaps TRBD1 (6 bases). Trimming pared 4 bases from V and 5 bases from J, leaving 16 bases between. This CDR3 is 14 amino acids long. Germline V gene data show CDR1 as SGHRS and CDR2 as YFSETQ. In DNA form, the CDR3 reads TGCGCCAGCAGCGTGGGGCAGGGGAGCAACGAGCAGTACTTC. Amino acid sequence: CASSVGQGSNEQYF.

The V gene is TRBV15, the J gene TRBJ2-1, with 15 bases aligning to TRBD2. The germline V gene encodes CDR1 LNHNV and CDR2 YYDKDF (reference sequence). CDR3 length equals 17 residues. Trimming cost V 1 base and J 8 bases; bases outside gene matches: 6. In nucleotides, the CDR3 is TGTGCCACCAGCAGAGTAGGGACTAGCGGGGGGAAATATGAGCAGTTCTTC. Protein sequence: CATSRVGTSGGKYEQFF.

The chain joins TRBV12-3 or TRBV12-4 to TRBJ2-7; 8 bases fit TRBD1. The CDR3 covers 15 residues. Trimming took 6 bases from V and 2 from J; bases not matched to a gene: 9. The CDR3 region is CASSQGDRMTYEQYF. The CDR3 DNA reads TGTGCCAGCAGCCAAGGGGACAGGATGACCTACGAGCAGTACTTC.

This chain links TRBV20-1 with TRBJ2-7, with a weak D call TRBD2 (6 bases). The CDR3 loop spans 13 amino acids. Germline CDR1 reads DFQATT; CDR2 reads SNEGSKA (reference sequence). V lost 6 bases and J 5 bases, leaving 17 bases between the germline ends. The CDR3 coding sequence is TGCAGTGCATTAACTAGCTTCACCCACGAGCAGTACTTC. The encoded protein is CSALTSFTHEQYF.

In DNA, the CDR3 is TGTGCCAGCAGTTACTCAGGGACTAGCTACAATGAGCAGTTCTTC. The encoded protein is CASSYSGTSYNEQFF. The chain carries TRBV6-5 and TRBJ2-1, with TRBD2 matching over 8 bases. CDR3 length: 15 residues. Germline V lookup: CDR1 MNHEY, CDR2 SVGAGI. V was pared by 0 bases and J by 3 bases, with 1 base of the junction left unmatched.

The chain uses TRBV28 and TRBJ1-4, with D perhaps matching TRBD1 (6 bases). The CDR3 contains 15 residues. Trimming left V 6 bases short and J 6 bases short, with 17 bases between. The V gene's germline CDR1 is MDHEN and CDR2 SYDVKM. Here the CDR3 DNA reads TGTGCCAGCAGACAATACAGGGTGGTTTATGAAAAACTGTTTTTT. This encodes CASRQYRVVYEKLFF.

This clonotype was counted a few times. The rearrangement joins TRBV6-1 to TRBJ2-1; D gene ambiguous. The V and J ends lost 0 bases and 13 bases respectively, with 16 bases between them. Germline V gene data show CDR1 as MNHNS and CDR2 as SASEGT. CDR3 length: 14 residues. This CDR3 reads CASSEAFGARDQFF. The CDR3 DNA sequence: TGTGCCAGCAGTGAAGCGTTTGGAGCACGCGACCAGTTCTTC.

The chain couples TRBV12-3 or TRBV12-4 to TRBJ2-7; D unclear. V shed 6 bases and J shed 7 bases, with 10 bases lying between them. The CDR3 consists of 11 residues. The chain's CDR3 is CASSPVNEQYF. CDR3 sequence (DNA): TGTGCCAGCAGCCCTGTCAATGAGCAGTACTTC.

As regards this clonotype: Possible read error: a much larger clone is one base away. This chain uses TRBV5-6 with TRBJ2-3, with D possibly being TRBD2 (7 bases). V lost 4 bases and J 8 bases, leaving 20 bases between the germline ends. The CDR3 is made up of 15 amino acids. The germline gives CDR1 SGHDT, CDR2 YYEEEE. The CDR3 coding sequence is TGTGCCAGCAGCCCCCACCAGGCGGGGGCAGGTACGCAGTATTTT. This translates into CASSPHQAGAGTQYF.

The rearrangement uses TRBV5-1 and TRBJ1-2, with 9 positions matching TRBD1. From germline, CDR1 is SGHRS and CDR2 YFSETQ. The CDR3 loop spans 13 amino acids. Losses at the gene ends were 4 bases for V and 7 bases for J; bases not matched to a gene: 5. CDR3 sequence: CASSATGGGGYTF. CDR3 in DNA: TGCGCCAGCAGCGCCACAGGGGGCGGTGGCTACACCTTC.

This clonotype occurred once. This sequence joins TRBV2 and TRBJ2-5, with TRBD2 identical over 13 bases. This CDR3 is built from 17 residues. Losses at the gene ends were 4 bases for V and 3 bases for J; bases not matched to a gene: 8. Germline V gene data show CDR1 as SNHLY and CDR2 as FYNNEI. The CDR3 DNA sequence: TGTGCCAGCAGTGGCCGACTAGCGGGAGGAGGCAAAGAGACCCAGTACTTC. Protein: CASSGRLAGGGKETQYF.

The chain recombines TRBV3-1 with TRBJ2-4; D ambiguous. TRBJ2-7 explains the end of the DNA better; the J call may be wrong. Germline assignment: CDR1 LGHDT and CDR2 YNNKEL (reference sequence). This CDR3 is built from 12 residues. CDR3 sequence: CASSQVRGEQYF. CDR3 nucleotide sequence: TGTGCCAGCAGCCAAGTTAGAGGCGAGCAGTACTTC.

This clonotype was seen repeatedly, ten times or more. J is TRBJ2-7 and V is TRBV7-2, with D possibly being TRBD1 or TRBD2 (6 bases each). The CDR3 runs 18 residues. V was shortened by 2 bases and J by 4 bases, with 24 bases between the two germline ends. Germline CDR1 is SGHTA and CDR2 is FQGNSA. As DNA, the CDR3 is TGTGCCAGCAGCTTACCCTTGTCGGGGGCCGCCCTGATTTACGAGCAGTACTTC. This gives the protein CASSLPLSGAALIYEQYF. Together with reference TRBV7-2 and TRBJ2-7, the CDR3 gives the full variable domain: GAGVSQSPSNKVTEKGKDVELRCDPISGHTALYWYRQSLGQGLEFLIYFQGNSAPDKSGLPSDRFSAERTGGSVSTLTIQRTQQEDSAVYLCASSLPLSGAALIYEQYFGPGTRLTVT.

Remarks on this clonotype: A much larger clone sits a single nucleotide away, making a read error possible. The DNA is left out, because the CDR3 cannot be placed on it with certainty; the CDR3 is given as TCRdb lists it. This chain uses TRBV6-6 with TRBJ1-2; the table names TRBD1, a call not compared with the DNA. The CDR3 region is 13 residues in length, termini included. Per the germline V gene, CDR1 is MNHNY and CDR2 is SVGAGI (reference sequence). The CDR3 loop is CAAKTGYNCGYTF.

V usage is TRBV21-1 and J usage is TRBJ2-4. TRBV21-1 is annotated as a pseudogene. This CDR3 spans 16 amino acids. This CDR3 is CASSTRVAVAKNIQYF. Written as DNA, the CDR3 is TGTGCCAGCAGCACTCGAGTGGCAGTAGCCAAAAACATTCAGTACTTC.

The J gene is TRBJ2-3, the V gene TRBV7-2; D remains ambiguous. V dropped 1 base and J dropped 0 bases, with 8 bases sitting between them. CDR1 SGHTA and CDR2 FQGNSA come from the germline V gene. The CDR3 spans 15 residues. CDR3 DNA: TGTGCCAGCAGCTTAGACGCGTTAAGCACAGATACGCAGTATTTT. This codes for CASSLDALSTDTQYF.

The rearrangement joins TRBV5-1 to TRBJ2-5; D uncertain. CDR1 is SGHRS, CDR2 YFSETQ, per germline. V gave up 0 bases and J gave up 5 bases, with 11 bases separating them. CDR3 length: 14 amino acids. CDR3: CASSLGSPAETQYF. CDR3 nucleotides: TGCGCCAGCAGCTTGGGGTCCCCGGCGGAGACCCAGTACTTC.